This paragraph covers one T cell receptor (beta chain) sequence. A single count supports this clone. This clone's antigen is unknown. Within one base of it there is no much larger clone, and no base qualities were kept. The time point label corresponds to: baseline before first vaccination. Samples from vaccinated people were obtained from the UK trials COV001 and COV002, which included a single-blind randomized controlled phase 2/3 trial of AZD1222 (ChAdOx1 nCoV-19) in healthy adults. Trial participant PBMC samples were collected at day 0 and day 28 after the second dose for TCRbeta chain sequencing. Taken from the germline V gene, the CDR1 and CDR2 loops are SGHAT and FQNNGV. The junction carries 18 bases between V and J, which are trimmed by 5 bases and 4 bases respectively. Its CDR3 holds 15 amino acids, cysteine through phenylalanine. The entry retains the CDR3 DNA only, 45 bases that are in frame from base 1.

The CDR3 regions of human TCRbeta chains were subjected to immunosequencing. As for the original processing: Repertoire TCRs were matched against a reference library of SARS-CoV-2-specific TCRs generated with the MIRA antigen-specificity platform. Breadth meant the fraction of unique TCRs that were SARS-CoV-2-associated, whereas depth meant the fraction of total T cells that were SARS-CoV-2-associated. Using the MIRA data, every spike-specific TCR was mapped to the spike region that the TCR reacted to and assigned to either a CD4 or a CD8 class. Log10-transformed breadth and depth values were compared by one-way ANOVA with Sidak's multiple comparisons tests. This immuneACCESS table, as held by TCRdb, lists in-frame sequences with V and J called but not all clones. Of the missing ones, under half trace to an unresolved V gene in checked studies; the others have no known cause. That table is the source of V, J and clone size, and D and trimming were worked out from the DNA. This sample holds over 85,000 clones; about 87% were observed only once. About 1.6% of the sample lies in the top ten.

The data originate from a study of T cell responses to AZD1222 COVID-19 vaccine (dated by TCRdb to 2020 to 2023). Notes on the research overall: AZD1222 recipients whose second dose came at about 4 weeks and those whose second dose came at about 12 weeks were combined into one group, since spike-specific TCR depth and breadth did not differ between the two schedules. TCR sequencing covered about 230 trial participants: nearly 210 given two doses of AZD1222 and 26 given two doses of MenACWY control vaccine. Enrollment into the trials was organized by age into subgroups of 18-55, 56-69 and 70-plus years, and those subgroups contained roughly 150, 30 and 60 TCR-sequenced participants, respectively. The study at large found these results: Because no day 14 peak-response samples were available, the repertoires could be characterized only after the peak T cell response. Participants were mostly white British, with more females than males. The authors suggested clonal diversity may have been underestimated. Reportedly, almost half of the unique spike-specific TCRs recognized epitopes lying outside the regions that are mutated in the B.1.351 and B.1.1.7 variants. Vaccine-associated CD4 TCRs spanned the whole spike protein, with dominant responses in regions 160-218 and 743-854. Spike-specific TCR breadth and depth rose significantly after two AZD1222 doses compared with day 0 and with MenACWY recipients. Conclusions about previously exposed vaccinees were limited because only 5 or 6 AZD1222 recipients were SARS-CoV-2 seropositive at baseline. The 56-69-year group was small, and its depth increase did not reach significance, likely because of low power.

The source was peripheral blood, collected on day 0 of AZD1222 vaccination. The sequence joins TRBV11-2 to TRBJ2-7; perhaps TRBD2 is the D gene, with 6 bases matching. The sequence derives from an adult in good health. The nucleotides read TGTGCCAGCAGCCTCCCCCCGGCCGGAGGGTACGAGCAGTACTTC. It translates as CASSLPPAGGYEQYF.